The T cell receptor (beta chain) described here comes from a study of T cell responses to AZD1222 COVID-19 vaccine. The data were produced by immunoSEQ multiplex PCR, yet TCRdb's version contains in-frame clones alone and is incomplete. The table has about 140,000 clones, roughly 90% seen once. Germline CDR1 reads SNHLY; CDR2 reads FYNNEI. Trimming shortened V by 4 bases and J by 6 bases, and 7 bases separated the two germline ends. The CDR3 runs 12 residues. The origin of this receptor is an adult in good health. Material: peripheral blood, obtained on day 0 of AZD1222 vaccination. The V and J genes are TRBV2 and TRBJ1-5; no reliable D call. The CDR3 is CASSGGLQPQHF. For the CDR3, the DNA is TGTGCCAGCAGTGGAGGACTTCAGCCCCAGCATTTT.